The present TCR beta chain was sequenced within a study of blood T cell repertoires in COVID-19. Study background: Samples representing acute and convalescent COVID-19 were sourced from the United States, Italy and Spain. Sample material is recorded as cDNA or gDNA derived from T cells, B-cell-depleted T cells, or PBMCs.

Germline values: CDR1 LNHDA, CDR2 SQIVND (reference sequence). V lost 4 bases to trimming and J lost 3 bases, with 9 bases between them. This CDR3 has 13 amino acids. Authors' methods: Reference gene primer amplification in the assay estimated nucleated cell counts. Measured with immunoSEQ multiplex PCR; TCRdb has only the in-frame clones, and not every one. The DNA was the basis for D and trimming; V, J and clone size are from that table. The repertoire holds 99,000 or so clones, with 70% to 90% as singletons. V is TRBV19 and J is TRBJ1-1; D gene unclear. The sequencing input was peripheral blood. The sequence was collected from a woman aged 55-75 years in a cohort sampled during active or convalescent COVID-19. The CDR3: CASSKEADTEAFF. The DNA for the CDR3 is TGTGCCAGTAGTAAGGAGGCAGACACTGAAGCTTTCTTT.